A single count supports the clone carrying this T cell receptor (beta chain). The target antigen is unknown. TCRdb keeps only in-frame clones here, not all; method: immunoSEQ multiplex PCR. The data hold 25,000 to 35,000 clones, with around 90% observed a single time. Regarding time point: week 11, during vaccination. All doses held 300 ug of mutant IDH1 20-mer peptide, with topical imiquimod. Those who donated had recent WHO grade 3 or 4 IDH1-mutant, ATRX-lost astrocytomas. This sample was included in a study of a mutant IDH1 vaccine in newly diagnosed glioma. Overall study: Eight vaccine doses were administered to patients at weeks 1, 3, 5, 7, 11, 15, 19 and 23. Vaccination began 4-6 weeks post radiotherapy alone, or with temozolomide cycles.

Study-level points and caveats: Apparently, pseudoprogression bore no relation to changes among the top peripheral T cell clonotypes.

Germline V gene data show CDR1 as MNHEY and CDR2 as SVGAGI. V dropped 5 bases and J dropped 4; count of bases not matched to a gene: 6. The CDR3 contains 14 residues. This receptor was obtained from a man younger than 35 with glioma. The material was PBMCs, obtained from a glioma patient whose treatment included an IDH1 peptide vaccine. This rearrangement joins TRBV6-5 to TRBJ2-7; 9 bases line up with TRBD1. CDR3 in DNA: TGTGCCAGCAGTCCCCGGGACAGGGATTACGAGCAGTACTTC. It translates to CASSPRDRDYEQYF.